These T cell receptor beta chains were read from a single sample in a study of T cells in Graves' hyperthyroidism and ophthalmopathy. TCRdb reanalysed the multiplex PCR reads using MiXCR and keeps one entry per CDR3 protein. The sample has roughly 99,000 distinct CDR3 sequences, roughly 15% seen once. The sample was blood. These receptors originate from a woman between 50 and 59 years old with Graves' hyperthyroidism. CDR3s include the opening cysteine and the closing phenylalanine or tryptophan. Fields, in order: clone size, D gene, V gene, J gene, CDR3 length, CDR3 protein, CDR3 DNA. D genes are given only for firm matches. The size of a clone is reported for some rows only, either as once, few or many, or as a class for expanded clones.

size: NA; D: TRBD1; V: TRBV24-1; J: TRBJ2-2; length: 18; CDR3: CATSDPGGQGTNTGELFF; DNA: TGTGCCACCAGTGATCCTGGGGGACAGGGGACGAACACCGGGGAGCTGTTTTTT
size: NA; D: NA; V: TRBV2; J: TRBJ1-6; length: 11; CDR3: CASEGGSPLHF; DNA: TGTGCCAGTGAGGGGGGCTCACCCCTCCACTTT
size: many; D: NA; V: TRBV6-1; J: TRBJ1-2; length: 16; CDR3: CASDRDTLDGLFGYTF; DNA: TGTGCCAGCGACCGGGACACCCTGGATGGCCTTTTTGGCTACACCTTC
size: many; D: NA; V: TRBV20-1; J: TRBJ1-4; length: 14; CDR3: CSAGVVTTNEKLFF; DNA: TGCAGTGCCGGGGTGGTTACAACTAATGAAAAACTGTTTTTT
size: many; D: NA; V: TRBV11-2; J: TRBJ2-2; length: 14; CDR3: CASSLIRNTGELFF; DNA: TGTGCCAGCAGCTTAATTAGAAACACCGGGGAGCTGTTTTTT
size: many; D: TRBD1; V: TRBV19; J: TRBJ2-1; length: 14; CDR3: CASRPGQIYNEQFF; DNA: TGTGCCAGTAGGCCGGGACAGATATACAATGAGCAGTTCTTC
size: many; D: TRBD2; V: TRBV27; J: TRBJ2-3; length: 15; CDR3: CASRAGTSGWDTQYF; DNA: TGTGCCAGCAGGGCCGGGACTAGCGGTTGGGATACGCAGTATTTT
size: many; D: NA; V: TRBV14; J: TRBJ2-1; length: 16; CDR3: CASSGWKLDSYNEQFF; DNA: TGTGCCAGCAGCGGCTGGAAACTAGACTCCTACAATGAGCAGTTCTTC
size: many; D: NA; V: TRBV7-9; J: TRBJ1-6; length: 14; CDR3: CASSLDSGRSPLHF; DNA: TGTGCCAGCAGCTTAGATTCAGGGCGTTCACCCCTCCACTTT
size: few; D: TRBD1; V: TRBV28; J: TRBJ1-2; length: 15; CDR3: CASRRTGEAFYGYTF; DNA: TGTGCCAGCAGGCGCACAGGGGAGGCCTTCTATGGCTACACCTTC
size: few; D: TRBD2; V: TRBV27; J: TRBJ2-1; length: 15; CDR3: CATSAGTSEVSEQFF; DNA: TGTGCCACCTCTGCCGGGACTAGCGAGGTGAGCGAGCAGTTCTTC
size: NA; D: TRBD2; V: TRBV6-1; J: TRBJ2-1; length: 15; CDR3: CASSTLREGRNEQFF; DNA: TGTGCCAGCAGTACCCTCCGGGAGGGCCGTAATGAGCAGTTCTTC
size: NA; D: TRBD1; V: TRBV18; J: TRBJ1-4; length: 15; CDR3: CASSPLQGLNEKLFF; DNA: TGTGCCAGCTCACCATTACAGGGGCTTAATGAAAAACTGTTTTTT
size: many; D: TRBD2; V: TRBV13; J: TRBJ2-1; length: 16; CDR3: CASSLLSGSLYNEQFF; DNA: TGTGCCAGCAGCTTACTTAGCGGGAGTCTCTACAATGAGCAGTTCTTC
size: many; D: NA; V: TRBV12-3/TRBV12-4; J: TRBJ2-7; length: 14; CDR3: CASSLWVLDYEQYF; DNA: TGTGCCAGCAGCCTCTGGGTTCTGGACTACGAGCAGTACTTC
size: many; D: NA; V: TRBV29-1; J: TRBJ1-3; length: 14; CDR3: CSVEEPASGNTIYF; DNA: TGCAGCGTTGAAGAGCCCGCCTCTGGAAACACCATATATTTT
size: many; D: NA; V: TRBV5-1; J: TRBJ2-1; length: 14; CDR3: CASSLDLGRNEQFF; DNA: TGCGCCAGCAGCTTGGATTTGGGCCGCAATGAGCAGTTCTTC